The entry below gives a single T cell receptor (beta chain) sequence along with its context. Its antigen is still unknown. The read finishes 3 residues shy of the CDR3 end, and the germline J gene is used to complete it. Germline-derived CDR1 and CDR2 are MNHEY and SVGEGT. V was cut by 10 bases and J by 2 bases, with 12 bases left in between. The CDR3 runs to 13 residues. Only in-frame clones appear in the TCRdb table, and some are missing; sequencing was by immunoSEQ multiplex PCR. The sample presents 40,000 or so clones, none singletons. This entry belongs to a study of T cell clonality in common variable immunodeficiency. Study conclusions and caveats: Fewer deletions and N-nucleotide insertions were reportedly seen in common variable immunodeficiency TCR beta sequences. CVID subjects shared fewer TCRbeta clones than healthy controls did. What drives increased CVID clonality needs T cell subpopulation sequencing. CVID subjects had higher TCRbeta clonality than healthy controls, most marked in about a third.

The rearrangement uses TRBV6-2 or TRBV6-3 and TRBJ2-4; TRBD1 might be the D (5 bases). The receptor was derived from a person aged 18 to 75 in good health. The specimen sequenced was peripheral blood mononuclear cells. The sequenced CDR3 bases are TGTGCCACATCGACAGACCCCAAAAACATT. Translated: CATSTDPKNI. The full CDR3 reads CATSTDPKNIQYF.